What follows are 5 T cell receptor beta chains derived from one specimen sequenced in a study of beta chain features in type 1 diabetes. Expressed TCRB transcripts got sequenced, as all isolated RNA was reverse transcribed. TCRdb's copy holds only in-frame clones and misses some; the assay was immunoSEQ multiplex PCR. Of 250,000 to 350,000 clones in the sample, 14% were seen once. Sequenced input: central memory CD4+ T cells from blood. The source of these receptors is a man between 25 and 39 years old in good health.

This clone was seen only a few times. V gene TRBV20-1 combines with J gene TRBJ2-1; D is undetermined. Trimming removed 0 bases at V and 12 bases at J, with 9 bases between. Germline CDR1 is DFQATT and CDR2 is SNEGSKA (reference sequence). This CDR3 region has 11 residues. CDR3 region: CSARDPPRQFF. The CDR3 bases are TGCAGTGCTAGAGATCCGCCAAGGCAGTTCTTC.

This clone was counted a few times. Other DNA sequences in the sample encode the same CDR3. The V call is TRBV15, the J call TRBJ1-4; 7 bases match TRBD1. V lost 0 bases and J lost 8; bases outside the gene matches: 3. This CDR3 is 14 amino acids long. Germline V gene data show CDR1 as LNHNV and CDR2 as YYDKDF (reference sequence). The DNA for the CDR3 is TGTGCCACCAGCAGAGACAGGGGGAAAGAAAAACTGTTTTTT. It codes for CATSRDRGKEKLFF.

The chain has TRBV7-7 and TRBJ1-2, with 8 bases lining up with TRBD1. The CDR3 consists of 14 residues. Germline trimming cut 6 bases from V and 7 bases from J; bases unmatched to any gene: 10. Germline values: CDR1 SSHAT, CDR2 FNYEAQ (reference sequence). CDR3 bases: TGTGCCAGCAGGCCCACAGGGGGTGCCTTTGGCTACACCTTC. This encodes CASRPTGGAFGYTF.

This clone was seen just once. A read error may explain this, as a much larger clone is one base away. V gene TRBV2 combines with J gene TRBJ2-7; possibly TRBD2 for D (6 bases). The V and J ends lost 8 bases and 0 bases respectively, with 8 bases between them. Germline V lookup: CDR1 SNHLY, CDR2 FYNNEI. The CDR3 has 12 amino acids. CDR3 residues: CASSGSSYEQYV. The DNA of the CDR3 is TGTGCCAGCTCCGGGAGCTCCTACGAGCAGTACGTC.

This clone was seen only a few times. The rearrangement links TRBV29-1 to TRBJ1-3; unclear D gene. Germline loops: CDR1 SQVTM, CDR2 ANQGSEA. V lost 4 bases and J lost 5, with 6 bases in between. CDR3 length equals 11 residues. Here the CDR3 reads CSVGVRNTIYF. The CDR3 DNA reads TGCAGCGTTGGGGTGCGAAACACCATATATTTT.